This T cell receptor beta chain came from a study of cytomegalovirus exposure and HLA in healthy donors. Study as a whole: The 130 or so validation repertoires used a platform that matched the one used for the 550 to 800 first-cohort repertoires, as a later analysis reported. Study conclusions and caveats: In the 120 or so validation repertoires, roughly 94% of cluster scores exceeded 0, per a later analysis. A few CMV-associated chains proved CMV antigen-specific in vitro.

This clone counts as medium-sized. Its antigen is still unknown. CDR1 is MDHEN and CDR2 is SYDVKM in the germline V gene. There are 14 residues in the CDR3. V was trimmed by 1 base and J by 6 bases, leaving 9 bases between them. It was the approximately 120-subject validation cohort, separate from the approximately 670-subject first cohort, to which the donors belonged. Assay: immunoSEQ multiplex PCR; the TCRdb copy retains only in-frame clones and omits some. The sample contains around 120,000 clones, more than 75% of which appear only once. The sample taken for sequencing was PBMCs. This sequence originates from a woman in her late teens or twenties in good health and CMV-seropositive. The chain has TRBV28 and TRBJ2-2; possibly TRBD2 for D (6 bases). CDR3 DNA sequence: TGTGCCAGCAGTTTATCTAGCGCGTCCGGGGAGCTGTTTTTT. Its protein product is CASSLSSASGELFF.